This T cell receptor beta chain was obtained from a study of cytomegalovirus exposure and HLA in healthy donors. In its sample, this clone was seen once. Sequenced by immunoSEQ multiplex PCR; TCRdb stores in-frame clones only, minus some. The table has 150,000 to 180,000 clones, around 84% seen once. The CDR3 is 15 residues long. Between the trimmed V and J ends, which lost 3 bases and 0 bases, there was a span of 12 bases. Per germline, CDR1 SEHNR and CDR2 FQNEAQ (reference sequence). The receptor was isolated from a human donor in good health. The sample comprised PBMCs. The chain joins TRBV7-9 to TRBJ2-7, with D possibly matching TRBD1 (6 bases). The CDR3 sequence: CASSFGQKSSYEQYF. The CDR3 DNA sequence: TGTGCCAGCAGCTTTGGACAGAAAAGCTCCTACGAGCAGTACTTC.